These 22 T cell receptor beta chains were sequenced from one sample in a study of T cells after posttransplantation cyclophosphamide. Assay used: immunoSEQ multiplex PCR; TCRdb lists only in-frame clones, some missing. The sample contains several thousand clones, approximately 92% of which appear only once. The sample was memory CD4+ T cells sorted from PBMCs. These receptors originate from a woman aged 60-70 years in good health, CMV-negative, and a related stem cell transplant donor.

This clone was counted between two and nine times. This chain uses TRBV9 with TRBJ1-3, with D possibly being TRBD1 (5 bases). V was trimmed by 0 bases and J by 0 bases, leaving 10 bases between them. The V gene's germline CDR1 is SGDLS and CDR2 YYNGEE. The CDR3 loop spans 16 amino acids. The CDR3 loop is CASSVARALSGNTIYF. CDR3 nucleotide sequence: TGTGCCAGCAGCGTAGCCAGGGCCCTCTCTGGAAACACCATATATTTT. Combining the CDR3 with reference TRBV9 and TRBJ1-3 gives the whole variable domain DSGVTQTPKHLITATGQRVTLRCSPRSGDLSVYWYQQSLDQGLQFLIQYYNGEERAKGNILERFSAQQFPDLHSELNLSSLELGDSALYFCASSVARALSGNTIYFGEGSWLTVV.

This chain uses TRBV11-2 with TRBJ1-1; 10 bases map to TRBD1. Looked up from germline, CDR1 is SGHAT and CDR2 is FQNNGV. J gave up 4 bases and V 4 bases, and 3 bases lay outside the gene matches. CDR3 length: 14 residues. The CDR3 here is CASSYRTGGTEAFF. CDR3 nucleotide sequence: TGTGCCAGCAGCTACCGGACAGGGGGCACTGAAGCTTTCTTT. Full variable domain (outside the CDR3, taken from reference TRBV11-2 and TRBJ1-1): EAGVAQSPRYKIIEKRQSVAFWCNPISGHATLYWYQQILGQGPKLLIQFQNNGVVDDSQLPKDRFSAERLKGVDSTLKIQPAKLEDSAVYLCASSYRTGGTEAFFGQGTRLTVV.

The rearrangement links TRBV9 to TRBJ2-2; TRBD1 matches 9 bases. Germline CDR1 SGDLS, CDR2 YYNGEE. V trimming: 4 bases; J trimming: 5 bases; junction bases outside the gene matches: 9. This CDR3 has 16 residues. The CDR3 loop reads CASSPRQGGLTGELFF. The CDR3 bases are TGTGCCAGCAGCCCTAGACAGGGGGGATTAACCGGGGAGCTGTTTTTT.

The chain is built from TRBV14 and TRBJ1-1, with a weak D call TRBD1 (5 bases). Trimming stripped 3 bases from V and 6 bases from J, with 11 bases between. Germline-derived CDR1 and CDR2 are SGHDN and FVKESK. The CDR3 covers 13 residues. The CDR3 reads CASSQGGWAEAFF. CDR3 in DNA: TGTGCCAGCAGCCAGGGGGGGTGGGCTGAAGCTTTCTTT.

This chain links TRBV6-1 with TRBJ2-1, with 8 bases that match TRBD2. The V gene's germline CDR1 is MNHNS and CDR2 SASEGT. The CDR3 totals 14 residues. Unmatched junction bases numbered 5, after V lost 3 bases and J lost 7 bases. The CDR3 is CASSDYGTRNEQFF. The CDR3 nucleotides are TGTGCCAGCAGTGACTACGGGACTAGGAATGAGCAGTTCTTC.

The chain couples TRBV4-2 to TRBJ2-7; D call uncertain. Germline loops: CDR1 LGHNA, CDR2 YNFKEQ. The CDR3 has 14 amino acids. Trimming stripped 0 bases from V and 4 bases from J, with 10 bases between. Here the CDR3 DNA reads TGTGCCAGCAGCCAAGAGCCGGTCCTATACGAGCAGTACTTC. It translates to CASSQEPVLYEQYF.

This chain connects TRBV6-6 to TRBJ2-1, with a tentative D call TRBD2 (7 bases). Germline V CDR1 and CDR2: MNHNY, SVGAGI (reference sequence). The CDR3 is 13 residues long. The V end lost 5 bases, the J end lost 13 bases, and 18 bases lay between the germline ends. The CDR3 loop is CASSTLTGGSQFF. The CDR3 DNA reads as TGTGCCAGCAGTACCTTGACGGGGGGCTCCCAGTTCTTC.

This clone was recorded once. The gene calls are TRBV7-2 and TRBJ1-4, with 7 bases identical to TRBD1. Germline V gene data show CDR1 as SGHTA and CDR2 as FQGNSA. The J segment lost 5 bases and the V segment lost 5 bases, leaving 8 bases of the junction unmatched. The length of the CDR3 is 15 residues. The CDR3 nucleotides are TGTGCCAGCAGCATTTCCGCAGGGGGAAATGAAAAACTGTTTTTT. It yields the protein CASSISAGGNEKLFF.

This chain links TRBV6-1 with TRBJ2-3, with 8 bases lining up with TRBD2. The J segment lost 1 base and the V segment lost 3 bases, leaving 6 bases of the junction unmatched. Germline-derived CDR1 and CDR2 are MNHNS and SASEGT. The CDR3 has 16 amino acids. CDR3 protein: CASSDRWRGGTDTQYF. CDR3 DNA sequence: TGTGCCAGCAGTGATCGATGGCGGGGGGGCACAGATACGCAGTATTTT.

The sample holds one count of this clone. This chain joins TRBV18 and TRBJ2-3; D possibly corresponds to TRBD1 (6 bases). Germline CDR1 KGHSH, CDR2 LQKENI. The CDR3 runs 19 residues. Trimming took off 1 base at V and 4 bases at J, with 24 bases between the two ends. For the CDR3, the DNA is TGTGCCAGCTCACCACTTCATTTTCCGGGGACACACCTCGCAGATACGCAGTATTTT. It yields the protein CASSPLHFPGTHLADTQYF.

The chain joins TRBV28 to TRBJ2-1, with 10 bases identical to TRBD1. The germline gives CDR1 MDHEN, CDR2 SYDVKM. V lost 6 bases and J lost 1; bases outside the gene matches: 6. The CDR3 has 16 residues. CDR3 coding DNA: TGTGCCAGCAGCTCGACAGGGGGCGGTTCCTACAATGAGCAGTTCTTC. Amino acids: CASSSTGGGSYNEQFF.

This chain links TRBV10-3 with TRBJ2-3; possibly TRBD2 for D (5 bases). This CDR3 has 14 residues. V shed 3 bases and J shed 8 bases, with 15 bases lying between them. CDR1 ENHRY and CDR2 SYGVKD come from the germline V gene. For the CDR3, the DNA is TGTGCCATCAGTGATGGACTCCCCATCGTTACGCAGTATTTT. It encodes CAISDGLPIVTQYF.

The CDR3 DNA sequence: TGTGCCAGCAGCTTGGCTTATGGGACAGGGGGCAAGGGGGCCAACGTCCTGACTTTC. It yields the protein CASSLAYGTGGKGANVLTF. The chain is built from TRBV5-6 and TRBJ2-6; 12 positions match TRBD1. Germline CDR1 reads SGHDT; CDR2 reads YYEEEE. The CDR3 extends over 19 amino acids. Trimming took 0 bases from V and 4 from J; bases not matched to a gene: 8.

V gene TRBV15 combines with J gene TRBJ2-1, with D tentatively TRBD1 (6 bases). CDR3 length: 16 residues. Germline CDR1 LNHNV, CDR2 YYDKDF (reference sequence). The V gene lost 0 bases and the J gene lost 4 bases, with 13 bases spanning the gap. CDR3 loop: CATSREGGVGYNEQFF. The CDR3 nucleotides are TGTGCCACCAGCAGAGAAGGGGGAGTGGGGTACAATGAGCAGTTCTTC.

This rearrangement joins TRBV4-1 to TRBJ2-5, with D possibly TRBD1 on 5 matching bases. CDR1 and CDR2 (germline): MGHRA, YSYEKL. V gave up 0 bases and J gave up 7 bases, with 15 bases separating them. This CDR3 comprises 15 residues. CDR3 in amino acids: CASSQDLSRVGTQYF. The DNA for the CDR3 is TGCGCCAGCAGCCAAGATCTGTCCAGGGTGGGGACCCAGTACTTC.

V is TRBV28 and J is TRBJ2-3; 7 bases align to TRBD1. Germline V gene data show CDR1 as MDHEN and CDR2 as SYDVKM. With V trimmed by 2 bases and J by 3 bases, 8 bases remained unmatched. This CDR3 comprises 16 residues. This CDR3 is CASSLIGQAETDTQYF. The DNA of the CDR3 is TGTGCCAGCAGTTTAATCGGACAGGCGGAAACAGATACGCAGTATTTT.

This rearrangement joins TRBV10-3 to TRBJ2-3; tentative D call: TRBD1 (6 bases). The CDR3 is 14 residues long. Germline V gives CDR1 ENHRY, CDR2 SYGVKD. V gave up 6 bases and J gave up 6 bases, with 16 bases separating them. CDR3 DNA sequence: TGTGCCATCAGCCTTCTACAGGGTTCGGATACGCAGTATTTT. It yields the protein CAISLLQGSDTQYF.

On this clone: This sample includes further DNA sequences coding for the same CDR3. V is TRBV20-1 and J is TRBJ1-2; no clear D gene. V lost 3 bases to trimming and J lost 0 bases, with 2 bases between them. The CDR3 consists of 11 residues. Germline V CDR1 and CDR2: DFQATT, SNEGSKA (reference sequence). The CDR3 is CSASTNYGYTF. The CDR3 DNA is TGCAGTGCTAGTACTAACTATGGCTACACCTTC.

V gene TRBV5-6 combines with J gene TRBJ1-1; the D is unclear. V was clipped by 4 bases and J by 1 base, with 11 bases between them. This CDR3 has 14 residues. CDR1 and CDR2 from the germline V gene are SGHDT and YYEEEE. The CDR3 here is CASSPAGGNTEAFF. The DNA of the CDR3 is TGTGCCAGCAGCCCGGCCGGCGGGAACACTGAAGCTTTCTTT. Drawing the rest from reference TRBV5-6 and TRBJ1-1, the complete variable domain is DAGVTQSPTHLIKTRGQQVTLRCSPKSGHDTVSWYQQALGQGPQFIFQYYEEEERQRGNFPDRFSGHQFPNYSSELNVNALLLGDSALYLCASSPAGGNTEAFFGQGTRLTVV.

The CDR3 coding sequence is TGTGCCAGCAGCTTAGCCGGGACAGGGTTGCACGAGCAGTACTTC. It codes for CASSLAGTGLHEQYF. V and J are TRBV7-2 and TRBJ2-5, with TRBD1 matching 9 bases. The J call could be wrong; TRBJ2-7 is a better fit for the DNA end. The CDR3 spans 15 residues. Germline V gives CDR1 SGHTA, CDR2 FQGNSA.

This clone was recorded only once. J is TRBJ2-2 and V is TRBV6-5; maybe TRBD1 (5 bases). Germline assignment: CDR1 MNHEY and CDR2 SVGAGI. This CDR3 comprises 13 residues. Trimming removed 2 bases from V and 6 bases from J, with 7 bases in between. In DNA, the CDR3 is TGTGCCAGCAGTTACGCAGGGTCCGGGGAGCTGTTTTTT. It encodes CASSYAGSGELFF.

This clone came up once. At one end the junction does not follow the germline gene, possibly because of a read error. At the DNA level, this CDR3 is encoded by other sequences in the same sample as well. For the CDR3, the DNA is TGTGCCAGTAGTCCCCTCGGAGGGGCGGCTTCTCCCTCCTATAATTCCCCCCTCCACTTT. Its translation: CASSPLGGAASPSYNSPLHF. V usage is TRBV19 and J usage is TRBJ1-6; a weak D match, TRBD1 (5 bases). The germline CDR1 and CDR2 sequences are LNHDA and SQIVND (reference sequence). The length of the CDR3 is 20 residues.